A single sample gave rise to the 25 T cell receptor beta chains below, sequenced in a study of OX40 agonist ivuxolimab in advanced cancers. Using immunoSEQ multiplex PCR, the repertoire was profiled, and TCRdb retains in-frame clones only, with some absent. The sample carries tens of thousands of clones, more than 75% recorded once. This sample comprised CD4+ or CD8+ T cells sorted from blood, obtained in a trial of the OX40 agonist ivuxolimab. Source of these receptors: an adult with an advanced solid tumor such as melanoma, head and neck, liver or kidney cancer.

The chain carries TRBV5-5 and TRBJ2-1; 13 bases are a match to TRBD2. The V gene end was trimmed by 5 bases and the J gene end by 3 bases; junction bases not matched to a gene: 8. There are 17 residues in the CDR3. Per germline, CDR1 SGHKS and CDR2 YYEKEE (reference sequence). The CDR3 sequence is CASSTGTSGTYYNEQFF. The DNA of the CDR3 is TGTGCCAGCAGTACCGGGACTAGCGGGACTTACTACAATGAGCAGTTCTTC.

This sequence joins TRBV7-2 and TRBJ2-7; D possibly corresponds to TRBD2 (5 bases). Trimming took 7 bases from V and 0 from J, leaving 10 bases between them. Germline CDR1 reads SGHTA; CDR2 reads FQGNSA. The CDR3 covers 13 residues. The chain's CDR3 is CASTPGLSYEQYF. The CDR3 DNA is TGTGCCAGCACCCCTGGACTCTCCTACGAGCAGTACTTC.

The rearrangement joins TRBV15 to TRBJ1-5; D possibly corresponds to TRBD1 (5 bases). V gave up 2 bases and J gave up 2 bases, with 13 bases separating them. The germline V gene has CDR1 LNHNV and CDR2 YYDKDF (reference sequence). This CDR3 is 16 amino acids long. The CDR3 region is CATSRNGGIGNQPQHF. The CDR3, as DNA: TGTGCCACCAGCAGAAACGGGGGGATCGGCAATCAGCCCCAGCATTTT.

CDR3 in DNA: TGTGCCAGCAGTTTATTTATTACCCAGCCCCAGCATTTT. Residues: CASSLFITQPQHF. The gene calls are TRBV27 and TRBJ1-5; D is undetermined. Germline loops: CDR1 MNHEY, CDR2 SMNVEV (reference sequence). The CDR3 length is 13 residues. V shed 1 base and J shed 7 bases, with 8 bases lying between them.

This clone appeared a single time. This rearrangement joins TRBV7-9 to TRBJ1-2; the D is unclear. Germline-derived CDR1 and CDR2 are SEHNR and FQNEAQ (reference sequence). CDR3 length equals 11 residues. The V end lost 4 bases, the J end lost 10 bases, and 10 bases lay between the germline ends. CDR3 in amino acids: CASSSHDTYTF. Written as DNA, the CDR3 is TGTGCCAGCAGCTCCCATGATACCTACACCTTC.

The CDR3 spells CASSLDGSQPQHF. The CDR3 nucleotides are TGTGCCAGCAGCTTAGATGGGTCTCAGCCCCAGCATTTT. The V call is TRBV7-6, the J call TRBJ1-5; D remains unclear. Per the germline V gene, CDR1 is SGHVS and CDR2 is FNYEAQ. V was pared by 1 base and J by 6 bases, with 7 bases between. There are 13 residues in the CDR3.

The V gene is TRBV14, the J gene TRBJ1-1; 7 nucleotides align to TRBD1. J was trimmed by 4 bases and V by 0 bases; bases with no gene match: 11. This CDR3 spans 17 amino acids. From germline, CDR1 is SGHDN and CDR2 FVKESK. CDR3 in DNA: TGTGCCAGCAGCCAAGAATTAAATCGGGCAGGGGGCACTGAAGCTTTCTTT. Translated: CASSQELNRAGGTEAFF.

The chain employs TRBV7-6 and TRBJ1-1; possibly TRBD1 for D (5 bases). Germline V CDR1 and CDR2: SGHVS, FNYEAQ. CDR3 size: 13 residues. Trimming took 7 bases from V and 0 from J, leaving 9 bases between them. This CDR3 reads CASTREMNTEAFF. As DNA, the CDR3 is TGTGCCAGCACCAGGGAGATGAACACTGAAGCTTTCTTT.

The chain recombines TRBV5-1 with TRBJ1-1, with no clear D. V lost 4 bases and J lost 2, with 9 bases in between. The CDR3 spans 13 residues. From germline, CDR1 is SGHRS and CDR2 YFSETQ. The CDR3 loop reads CASSPGVNTEAFF. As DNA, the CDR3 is TGCGCCAGCAGCCCCGGGGTTAACACTGAAGCTTTCTTT.

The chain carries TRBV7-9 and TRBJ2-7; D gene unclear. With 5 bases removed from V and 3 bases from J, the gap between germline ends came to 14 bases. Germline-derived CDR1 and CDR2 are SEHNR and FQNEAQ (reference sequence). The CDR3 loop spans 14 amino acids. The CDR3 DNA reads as TGTGCCAGCAGCCCCGACCAAAACAGCTACGAGCAGTACTTC. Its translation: CASSPDQNSYEQYF.

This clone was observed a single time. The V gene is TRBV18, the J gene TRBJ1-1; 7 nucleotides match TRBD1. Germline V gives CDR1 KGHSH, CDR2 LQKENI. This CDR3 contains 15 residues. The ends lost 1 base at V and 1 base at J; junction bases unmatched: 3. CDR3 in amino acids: CASSPLRQGNTEAFF. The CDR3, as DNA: TGTGCCAGCTCACCACTGCGACAGGGGAACACTGAAGCTTTCTTT.

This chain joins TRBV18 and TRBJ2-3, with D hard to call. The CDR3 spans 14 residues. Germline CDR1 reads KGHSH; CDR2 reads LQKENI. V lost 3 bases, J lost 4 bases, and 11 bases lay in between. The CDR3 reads CASSPVDSADTQYF. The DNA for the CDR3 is TGTGCCAGCTCACCGGTCGATAGTGCAGATACGCAGTATTTT.

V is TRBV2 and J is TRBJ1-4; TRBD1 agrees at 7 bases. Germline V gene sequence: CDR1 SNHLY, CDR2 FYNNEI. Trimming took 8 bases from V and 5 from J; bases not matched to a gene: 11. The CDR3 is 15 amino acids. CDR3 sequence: CASALQGNINEKLFF. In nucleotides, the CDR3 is TGTGCCAGCGCTTTACAGGGGAACATAAATGAAAAACTGTTTTTT.

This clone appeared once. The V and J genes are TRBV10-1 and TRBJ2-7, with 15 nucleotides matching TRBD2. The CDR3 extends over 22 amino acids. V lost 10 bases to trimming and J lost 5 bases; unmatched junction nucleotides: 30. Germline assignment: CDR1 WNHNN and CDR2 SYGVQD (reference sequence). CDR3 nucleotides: TGCGCCAATCCACCTGGGAGGGGACTGCGATTCTCGGGACTAGCGGGAGGAAACGAGCAGTACTTC. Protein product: CANPPGRGLRFSGLAGGNEQYF.

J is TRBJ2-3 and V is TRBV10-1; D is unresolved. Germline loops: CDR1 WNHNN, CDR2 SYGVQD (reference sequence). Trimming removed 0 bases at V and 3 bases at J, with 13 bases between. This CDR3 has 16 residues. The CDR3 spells CASSESEERKTDTQYF. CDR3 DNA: TGCGCCAGCAGTGAGTCAGAAGAGCGCAAGACAGATACGCAGTATTTT.

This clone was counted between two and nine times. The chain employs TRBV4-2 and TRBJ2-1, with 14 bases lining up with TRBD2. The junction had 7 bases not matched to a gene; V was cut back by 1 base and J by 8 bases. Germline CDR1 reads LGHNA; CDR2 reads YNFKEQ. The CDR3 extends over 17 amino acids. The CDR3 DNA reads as TGTGCCAGCAGCCAAGTGAGGGGACTAGCGGGAGTAGATGAGCAGTTCTTC. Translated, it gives CASSQVRGLAGVDEQFF.

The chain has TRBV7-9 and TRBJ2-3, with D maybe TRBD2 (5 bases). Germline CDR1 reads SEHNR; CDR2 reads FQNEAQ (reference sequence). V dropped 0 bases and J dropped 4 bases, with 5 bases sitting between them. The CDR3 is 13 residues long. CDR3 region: CASSLAGADTQYF. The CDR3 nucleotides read TGTGCCAGCAGCTTAGCGGGAGCAGATACGCAGTATTTT.

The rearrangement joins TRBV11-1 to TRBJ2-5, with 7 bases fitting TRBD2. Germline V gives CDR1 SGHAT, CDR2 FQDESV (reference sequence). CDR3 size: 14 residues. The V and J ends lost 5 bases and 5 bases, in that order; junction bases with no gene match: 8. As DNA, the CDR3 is TGTGCCAGCAGCGCGAAGTGGGGGGGGGAGACCCAGTACTTC. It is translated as CASSAKWGGETQYF.

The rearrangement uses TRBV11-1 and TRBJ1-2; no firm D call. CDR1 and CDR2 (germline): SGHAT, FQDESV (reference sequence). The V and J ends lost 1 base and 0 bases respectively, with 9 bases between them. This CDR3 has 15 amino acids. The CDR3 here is CASSLDGHPNYGYTF. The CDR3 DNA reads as TGTGCCAGCAGCTTAGATGGGCATCCTAACTATGGCTACACCTTC.

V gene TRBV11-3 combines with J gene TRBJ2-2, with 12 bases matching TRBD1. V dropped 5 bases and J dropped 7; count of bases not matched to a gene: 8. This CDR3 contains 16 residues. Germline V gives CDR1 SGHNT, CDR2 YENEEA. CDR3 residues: CASSPGQGARNGELFF. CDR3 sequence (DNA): TGTGCCAGCAGCCCGGGACAGGGGGCGAGAAACGGGGAGCTGTTTTTT.

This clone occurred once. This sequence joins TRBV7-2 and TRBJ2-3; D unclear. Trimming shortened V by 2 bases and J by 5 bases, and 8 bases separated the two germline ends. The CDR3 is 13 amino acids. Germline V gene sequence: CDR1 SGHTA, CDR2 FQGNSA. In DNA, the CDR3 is TGTGCCAGCAGCTTATTGTCGCGAGATACGCAGTATTTT. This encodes CASSLLSRDTQYF.

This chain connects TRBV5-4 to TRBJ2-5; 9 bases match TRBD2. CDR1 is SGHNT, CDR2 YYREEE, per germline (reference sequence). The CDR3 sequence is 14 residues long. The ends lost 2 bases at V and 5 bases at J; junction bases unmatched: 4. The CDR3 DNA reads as TGTGCCAGCAGCTTAGCGGGAGGCGGGGAGACCCAGTACTTC. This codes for CASSLAGGGETQYF. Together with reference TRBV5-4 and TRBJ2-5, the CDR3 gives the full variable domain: ETGVTQSPTHLIKTRGQQVTLRCSSQSGHNTVSWYQQALGQGPQFIFQYYREEENGRGNFPPRFSGLQFPNYSSELNVNALELDDSALYLCASSLAGGGETQYFGPGTRLLVL.

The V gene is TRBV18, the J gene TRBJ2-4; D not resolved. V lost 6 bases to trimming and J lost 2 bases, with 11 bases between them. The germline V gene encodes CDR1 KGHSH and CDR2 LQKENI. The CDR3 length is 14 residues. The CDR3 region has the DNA TGTGCCAGCTCCCCATCCGGTTCCAAAAACATTCAGTACTTC. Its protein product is CASSPSGSKNIQYF.

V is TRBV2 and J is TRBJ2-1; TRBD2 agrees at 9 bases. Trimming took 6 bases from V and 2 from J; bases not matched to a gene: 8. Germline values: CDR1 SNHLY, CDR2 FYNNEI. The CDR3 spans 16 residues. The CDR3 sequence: CASSSLSGRPYNEQFF. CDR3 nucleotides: TGTGCCAGCAGCTCCCTCAGCGGGAGGCCCTACAATGAGCAGTTCTTC. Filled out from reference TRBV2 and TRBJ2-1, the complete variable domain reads EPEVTQTPSHQVTQMGQEVILRCVPISNHLYFYWYRQILGQKVEFLVSFYNNEISEKSEIFDDQFSVERPDGSNFTLKIRSTKLEDSAMYFCASSSLSGRPYNEQFFGPGTRLTVL.

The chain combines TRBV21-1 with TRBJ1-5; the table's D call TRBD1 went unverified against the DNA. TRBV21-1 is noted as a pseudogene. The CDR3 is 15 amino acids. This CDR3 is CASSDRDRGYQPQHF. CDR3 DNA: TGTGCCAGCAGCGACCGGGACAGGGGCTATCAGCCCCAGCATTTT.